Shown below are 14 T cell receptor beta chains from a single sample sequenced in a study of spatial heterogeneity in lung cancer. Time point indicated: sample taken at primary tumor resection. The authors sequenced whole RNA from tumor, nontumor lung or frozen PBMC without sorting. TCRdb re-analysed the 5' RACE reads in MiXCR, keeping a single row per CDR3 protein. Of over 50,000 distinct CDR3 sequences listed, less than 10% are singletons. This material consisted of PBMCs, taken at surgery. Receptors were obtained from a female donor with early-stage non-small cell lung cancer.

This chain uses TRBV5-1 with TRBJ1-4; 11 bases fit TRBD1. The CDR3 has 14 amino acids. Trimming at V came to 5 bases and at J to 7 bases, leaving 4 bases not matched to a gene. Germline V gene data show CDR1 as SGHRS and CDR2 as YFSETQ. The CDR3 DNA follows: TGCGCCAGCAGATCGGACAGGGGGCGTGAAAAACTGTTTTTT. As protein: CASRSDRGREKLFF.

The CDR3 reads CASRVAGGAFTDTQYF. The CDR3 nucleotides read TGTGCCAGCAGGGTAGCGGGAGGTGCCTTCACAGATACGCAGTATTTT. This rearrangement joins TRBV7-2 to TRBJ2-3; 10 nucleotides agree with TRBD2. V gave up 6 bases and J gave up 2 bases; unmatched junction bases: 8. Germline V gives CDR1 SGHTA, CDR2 FQGNSA. CDR3 size: 16 residues.

This clonotype was counted at least ten times. The CDR3, as DNA: TGTGCTAGTGGTTTGGCCCCTCTAGAGACCCAGTACTTC. Residues: CASGLAPLETQYF. This chain connects TRBV12-5 to TRBJ2-5; no definite D call. The CDR3 runs 13 residues. Germline V lookup: CDR1 LGHNT, CDR2 FRNRAP. V lost 1 base and J 4 bases, leaving 7 bases between the germline ends.

J is TRBJ1-1 and V is TRBV5-1; no clear D. The CDR3 is made up of 13 amino acids. The ends were cut back, 0 bases at V and 1 base at J, with 4 bases in the middle. Germline V gives CDR1 SGHRS, CDR2 YFSETQ. CDR3 nucleotides: TGCGCCAGCAGCTTGGAACCGAACACTGAAGCTTTCTTT. Translation: CASSLEPNTEAFF. Supplemented by reference TRBV5-1 and TRBJ1-1, the full variable domain reads KAGVTQTPRYLIKTRGQQVTLSCSPISGHRSVSWYQQTPGQGLQFLFEYFSETQRNKGNFPGRFSGRQFSNSRSEMNVSTLELGDSALYLCASSLEPNTEAFFGQGTRLTVV.

About this clonotype: A much larger clone is a single base away; this may be a read error. The V gene is TRBV10-3, the J gene TRBJ2-1; TRBD2 agrees at 9 bases. This CDR3 is 15 amino acids long. With 2 bases clipped from V and 5 bases from J, the junction kept 4 bases outside the gene matches. The germline CDR1 and CDR2 sequences are ENHRY and SYGVKD. The CDR3 bases are TGTGCCATCAGTGAGGGGACTAGCAAGAACAATGAGCAGTTCTTC. Its protein is CAISEGTSKNNEQFF.

This clonotype was picked up a small number of times. This chain links TRBV7-3 with TRBJ1-1, with TRBD1 as a possible D gene (5 bases). Germline-derived CDR1 and CDR2 are SGHTA and FQGTGA. Trimming removed 2 bases at V and 6 bases at J, with 13 bases between. CDR3 size: 14 residues. CDR3 loop: CASSLEGLRPEAFF. CDR3 nucleotides: TGTGCCAGCAGCTTAGAGGGGCTGCGGCCTGAAGCTTTCTTT.

The sample holds many counts of this clonotype. This sequence joins TRBV12-5 and TRBJ1-1; D remains unclear. Per germline, CDR1 LGHNT and CDR2 FRNRAP. The V end was cut by 0 bases, the J end by 1 base, with 9 bases between. The CDR3 is made up of 15 amino acids. CDR3 DNA: TGTGCTAGTGGTTTGGTATCCTCGGGGAACACTGAAGCTTTCTTT. Its protein product is CASGLVSSGNTEAFF.

This clonotype was recorded a few times. The chain couples TRBV5-6 to TRBJ2-1, with D perhaps matching TRBD1 (5 bases). The CDR3 is made up of 13 amino acids. The ends were cut back, 1 base at V and 6 bases at J, with 8 bases in the middle. Germline V gene data show CDR1 as SGHDT and CDR2 as YYEEEE. CDR3: CASSLPGINEQFF. For the CDR3, the DNA is TGTGCCAGCAGCTTGCCAGGGATCAATGAGCAGTTCTTC.

On this clonotype: Being one base from a much bigger clone, this may be a read error. This chain links TRBV6-5 with TRBJ2-1; D not certain. Germline lookup yields CDR1 MNHEY and CDR2 SVGAGI. This CDR3 region has 13 residues. CDR3 residues: CTSRSLPINEQFF. The CDR3 nucleotides read TGTACCAGCAGGTCCTTACCCATCAATGAGCAGTTCTTC.

This clonotype came up many times. The rearrangement joins TRBV7-9 to TRBJ1-4, with D unclear. Germline loops: CDR1 SEHNR, CDR2 FQNEAQ (reference sequence). CDR3 length: 13 amino acids. With 0 bases removed from V and 7 bases from J, the gap between germline ends came to 6 bases. The CDR3 DNA reads TGTGCCAGCAGCTTAGCAGGAACTGAAAAACTGTTTTTT. Its translation: CASSLAGTEKLFF.

This chain joins TRBV6-5 and TRBJ1-6; no definite D call. Deletions cut 4 bases from V and 0 bases from J, with 13 bases between. From germline, CDR1 is MNHEY and CDR2 SVGAGI. The CDR3 totals 17 residues. Written as DNA, the CDR3 is TGTGCCAGCAGTTCCCTCCTCCTGAGCTCCTATAATTCACCCCTCCACTTT. Its translation: CASSSLLLSSYNSPLHF.

This clonotype was recorded at least ten times. The chain couples TRBV5-1 to TRBJ2-1; D is unclear. V lost 1 base and J 6 bases, leaving 17 bases between the germline ends. Germline V gene lookup returns CDR1 SGHRS and CDR2 YFSETQ. This CDR3 has 16 residues. The CDR3 region is CASSLRASQRPNEQFF. The CDR3 DNA reads as TGCGCCAGCAGCTTGAGAGCCTCCCAGCGCCCCAATGAGCAGTTCTTC.

This clonotype showed up just a few times. The chain couples TRBV20-1 to TRBJ2-1; D is perhaps TRBD2 (6 bases). Trimming took off 5 bases at V and 7 bases at J, with 9 bases between the two ends. CDR1 DFQATT and CDR2 SNEGSKA come from the germline V gene (reference sequence). This CDR3 region has 11 residues. The CDR3 reads CSAPLANEQFF. The CDR3 DNA follows: TGCAGTGCTCCACTAGCTAATGAGCAGTTCTTC.

The V gene is TRBV11-2, the J gene TRBJ1-1, with a possible D match to TRBD1 (6 bases). The CDR3 runs 15 residues. V lost 2 bases and J 1 base, leaving 11 bases between the germline ends. The germline V gene has CDR1 SGHAT and CDR2 FQNNGV. The CDR3 loop reads CASSLTGMPNTEAFF. For the CDR3, the DNA is TGTGCCAGCAGCTTAACAGGGATGCCGAACACTGAAGCTTTCTTT.